The clone carrying this T cell receptor beta chain was seen ten or more times. The antigen is not known. This specimen belongs to a study of blood T cells in healthy people across ages. Germline V gene lookup returns CDR1 DFQATT and CDR2 SNEGSKA (reference sequence). The CDR3 is 15 residues long. With 4 bases removed from V and 8 bases from J, the gap between germline ends came to 20 bases. The use of a sample-barcoded 5' primer and a J-beta primer mix characterized a second PCR of roughly 7 to 12 cycles. TCRdb analysed the 5' RACE reads with MiXCR anew, one entry per CDR3 protein. The repertoire holds some 900,000 distinct CDR3 sequences, with around 26% as singletons. Study results and limitations: Researchers deemed the diversity estimates from one million T cells underestimates.

Sequenced material: blood. The receptor was derived from a woman of 80 years or more in good health. The V call is TRBV20-1, the J call TRBJ1-4; D perhaps matches TRBD1 (5 bases). The CDR3 DNA follows: TGCAGTGCTAAGCCAGAACAGGACGATGTAGAAAAACTGTTTTTT. This gives the protein CSAKPEQDDVEKLFF.